What follows are 9 T cell receptor beta chains derived from one specimen sequenced in a study of blood T cells in healthy people across ages. Primed by a sample-barcoded 5' primer and a J-beta primer mix, a second PCR proceeded for about 6 to 11 cycles. TCRdb processed the 5' RACE reads anew with MiXCR; each CDR3 protein has one entry. The sample carries about 380,000 distinct CDR3 sequences, 52% recorded once. Sample: blood. These receptor sequences come from a man aged 55 to 70 in good health.

In its sample, this clonotype was seen a few times. J is TRBJ2-7 and V is TRBV12-3 or TRBV12-4, with 8 bases identical to TRBD1. The CDR3 is 14 amino acids. V shed 5 bases and J 2 bases; nucleotides not matched to a gene: 5. The CDR3 loop is CASSPGQDTYEQYF. The CDR3, as DNA: TGTGCCAGCAGTCCGGGACAGGACACCTACGAGCAGTACTTC.

The chain employs TRBV12-3 or TRBV12-4 and TRBJ1-2; D uncertain. The CDR3 is 14 amino acids. V was shortened by 6 bases and J by 1 base, with 12 bases between the two germline ends. CDR3 protein: CASSSGVGNYGYTF. CDR3 sequence (DNA): TGTGCCAGCAGCTCCGGTGTAGGTAACTATGGCTACACCTTC.

This clonotype was counted only a few times. This chain links TRBV20-1 with TRBJ2-7; 10 bases map to TRBD2. The V segment lost 1 base and the J segment 2 bases; nucleotides outside the gene matches: 5. Germline CDR1 DFQATT, CDR2 SNEGSKA (reference sequence). There are 15 residues in the CDR3. The CDR3 sequence is CSARGRLAGTYEQYF. The DNA for the CDR3 is TGCAGTGCTAGAGGTAGACTAGCGGGCACCTACGAGCAGTACTTC.

The gene calls are TRBV5-1 and TRBJ2-7; 15 bases match TRBD2. Germline lookup yields CDR1 SGHRS and CDR2 YFSETQ. The CDR3 sequence is 18 residues long. V dropped 4 bases and J dropped 1; count of bases not matched to a gene: 9. Here the CDR3 reads CASSIRTSGGAVSYEQYF. In DNA, the CDR3 is TGCGCCAGCAGCATAAGGACTAGCGGGGGGGCCGTATCCTACGAGCAGTACTTC.

The V call is TRBV11-2, the J call TRBJ2-7; TRBD2 matches at 9 bases. Germline lookup yields CDR1 SGHAT and CDR2 FQNNGV. The CDR3 totals 15 residues. Trimming at V came to 5 bases and at J to 0 bases, leaving 5 bases not matched to a gene. CDR3 protein: CASSRLAATSYEQYF. Here the CDR3 DNA reads TGTGCCAGCAGCCGACTAGCGGCAACCTCCTACGAGCAGTACTTC.

This clonotype has just a few counts. This chain links TRBV30 with TRBJ2-5, with TRBD2 matching 10 bases. V shed 2 bases and J 13 bases; nucleotides not matched to a gene: 10. The CDR3 is 13 amino acids. CDR1 and CDR2 (germline): GTSNPN, SVGIG (reference sequence). CDR3 nucleotides: TGTGCCTGGAGTTCACGACTAGCGGGTCGAGGGTACTTC. Translation: CAWSSRLAGRGYF.

The chain carries TRBV20-1 and TRBJ2-5; D tentatively fits TRBD1 or TRBD2 (7 bases each). The CDR3 runs to 15 residues. The V and J ends lost 3 bases and 4 bases respectively, with 18 bases between them. CDR1 is DFQATT and CDR2 is SNEGSKA in the germline V gene (reference sequence). The CDR3 DNA follows: TGCAGTGCTAGCCAGGGGGGGGCTAGTGGAGAGACCCAGTACTTC. Translated: CSASQGGASGETQYF.

Of note for this clonotype: Sequence at one end of the junction differs from germline and may be a read error. V usage is TRBV13 and J usage is TRBJ1-6; TRBD1 matches at 9 bases. CDR3 length equals 13 residues. The V gene's germline CDR1 is PRHDT and CDR2 FYEKMQ (reference sequence). CDR3 in DNA: TGTGCCATCAGGGGACAGGGTAATTCACCCCCCCACTTT. It translates to CAIRGQGNSPPHF. The full variable domain, with the rest looked up from reference TRBV13 and TRBJ1-6, is AAGVIQSPRHLIKEKRETATLKCYPIPRHDTVYWYQQGPGQDPQFLISFYEKMQSDKGSIPDRFSAQQFSDYHSELNMSSLELGDSALYFCAIRGQGNSPPHFGNGTRLTVT.

This chain uses TRBV5-4 with TRBJ2-1; 9 positions agree with TRBD2. The V gene's germline CDR1 is SGHNT and CDR2 YYREEE (reference sequence). This CDR3 comprises 13 residues. V lost 3 bases and J lost 13; bases outside the gene matches: 8. The CDR3 here is CASSSGLAQIQFF. The CDR3 nucleotides are TGTGCCAGCAGCTCTGGACTAGCGCAGATCCAGTTCTTC.